Each of the 29 T cell receptor beta chains below was sequenced from the same sample in a study of T cells in Graves' hyperthyroidism and ophthalmopathy. RNA transcripts gave rise to amplified TCR beta CDR3 regions. With the HTBI primer set, the TCR CDR3 went through a first round of RT-PCR. TCRdb analysed the multiplex PCR reads with MiXCR anew, one entry per CDR3 protein. Altogether about 740,000 distinct CDR3 sequences are present, roughly 15% being singletons, with the ten largest covering about 9.4%. Sequenced: blood. The source of these receptors is a woman aged 18-29 years with Graves' hyperthyroidism.

In its sample, this clonotype was seen a few times. The chain employs TRBV7-6 and TRBJ2-3, with 9 bases aligning to TRBD2. V lost 1 base and J lost 3; bases outside the gene matches: 5. CDR1 and CDR2 from the germline V gene are SGHVS and FNYEAQ. The CDR3 has 16 amino acids. CDR3 in DNA: TGTGCCAGCAGCTTAGAACTAGCGGGTTCTACAGATACGCAGTATTTT. Amino acids: CASSLELAGSTDTQYF.

In this sample, this clonotype turned up many times. The CDR3 DNA is TGCAGTGCTAGAGTCGCGGACGGGCCCTCCTACAATGAGCAGTTCTTC. It specifies CSARVADGPSYNEQFF. V gene TRBV20-1 combines with J gene TRBJ2-1; D remains unclear. Germline-derived CDR1 and CDR2 are DFQATT and SNEGSKA (reference sequence). The CDR3 spans 16 residues. Trimming stripped 1 base from V and 0 bases from J, with 13 bases between.

The chain employs TRBV29-1 and TRBJ2-7; the match to TRBD2 covers 7 bases. The J segment lost 0 bases and the V segment lost 5 bases, leaving 7 bases of the junction unmatched. The CDR3 sequence is 14 residues long. Germline CDR1 SQVTM, CDR2 ANQGSEA. Here the CDR3 reads CSVTRGGGSYEQYF. The CDR3 region has the DNA TGCAGCGTTACGAGGGGCGGGGGCTCCTACGAGCAGTACTTC.

This sequence joins TRBV6-1 and TRBJ1-1; D gene uncertain. This CDR3 comprises 13 residues. V lost 1 base to trimming and J lost 3 bases, with 6 bases between them. CDR1 is MNHNS, CDR2 SASEGT, per germline. The CDR3 sequence is CASSEVADTEAFF. In DNA form, the CDR3 reads TGTGCCAGCAGTGAAGTTGCGGACACTGAAGCTTTCTTT.

This clonotype appeared many times. The rearrangement joins TRBV20-1 to TRBJ2-1; 7 bases align to TRBD1. The V gene's germline CDR1 is DFQATT and CDR2 SNEGSKA (reference sequence). This CDR3 has 14 amino acids. The CDR3 DNA follows: TGCAGCTCAAAAGGGGGCAGCTCCTACAATGAGCAGTTCTTC. This codes for CSSKGGSSYNEQFF.

This clonotype was seen at least ten times. The chain is built from TRBV12-3 or TRBV12-4 and TRBJ2-2; D remains unclear. CDR3 length equals 16 residues. V dropped 6 bases and J dropped 0 bases, with 14 bases sitting between them. The CDR3 region is CASRPDPGTNTGELFF. The CDR3 DNA sequence: TGTGCCAGCAGGCCCGATCCTGGGACGAACACCGGGGAGCTGTTTTTT.

Many counts were recorded for this clonotype. The chain combines TRBV5-1 with TRBJ1-1; 8 positions match TRBD1. Germline values: CDR1 SGHRS, CDR2 YFSETQ. The CDR3 has 14 amino acids. V shed 5 bases and J 1 base; nucleotides not matched to a gene: 4. CDR3 sequence reads: CASSFGTGNTEAFF. The DNA of the CDR3 is TGCGCCAGCAGTTTTGGGACAGGGAACACTGAAGCTTTCTTT.

In its sample, this clonotype was seen many times. This chain links TRBV12-3 or TRBV12-4 with TRBJ1-2, with D uncertain. V lost 4 bases, J lost 8 bases, and 20 bases lay in between. The CDR3 runs 15 residues. DNA of the CDR3: TGTGCCAGCAGTTCCTGGTTCAGCGCGGACCGCGGCTACACCTTC. Translating it yields CASSSWFSADRGYTF.

This clonotype was found once. The chain links TRBV6-5 to TRBJ2-5; a weak D match, TRBD1 (6 bases). The CDR3 runs 17 residues. Trimming shortened V by 4 bases and J by 2 bases, and 20 bases separated the two germline ends. Germline loops: CDR1 MNHEY, CDR2 SVGAGI. The CDR3 nucleotides are TGTGCCAGCAGTTTACTCGGACAGCCGAAAGAACAAGAGACCCAGTACTTC. It codes for CASSLLGQPKEQETQYF.

This clonotype turned up a few times. This chain connects TRBV6-2 or TRBV6-3 to TRBJ2-7; D is uncertain. The CDR3 extends over 13 amino acids. Trimming took off 6 bases at V and 2 bases at J, with 11 bases between the two ends. Germline V gene sequence: CDR1 MNHEY, CDR2 SVGEGT. CDR3 bases: TGTGCCAGCAGGGGTGGATTAGCCTACGAGCAGTACTTC. Protein sequence: CASRGGLAYEQYF.

At least ten counts were recorded for this clonotype. The rearrangement uses TRBV11-2 and TRBJ2-1; TRBD2 matches at 7 bases. This CDR3 has 12 residues. From germline, CDR1 is SGHAT and CDR2 FQNNGV. The ends lost 8 bases at V and 4 bases at J; junction bases unmatched: 2. The CDR3 loop reads CASGRGYNEQFF. The CDR3 DNA reads as TGTGCCAGCGGGCGGGGGTACAATGAGCAGTTCTTC.

This clonotype came up many times. The J gene is TRBJ1-5, the V gene TRBV20-1; D possibly corresponds to TRBD1 (5 bases). Germline V CDR1 and CDR2: DFQATT, SNEGSKA (reference sequence). The CDR3 is 15 residues long. Trimming took off 2 bases at V and 0 bases at J, with 11 bases between the two ends. DNA of the CDR3: TGCAGTGCTAGACTATACGACAGTAGCAATCAGCCCCAGCATTTT. Protein: CSARLYDSSNQPQHF.

In its sample, this clonotype was seen a few times. V and J are TRBV29-1 and TRBJ2-5; no reliable D call. Looked up from germline, CDR1 is SQVTM and CDR2 is ANQGSEA. CDR3 length: 12 amino acids. Between the trimmed V and J ends, which lost 7 bases and 5 bases, there was a span of 14 bases. CDR3 protein: CSAPATGETQYF. The CDR3 DNA is TGCAGCGCTCCCGCGACCGGGGAGACCCAGTACTTC.

The chain employs TRBV10-3 and TRBJ1-3; D gene unclear. This CDR3 has 14 residues. CDR1 and CDR2 from the germline V gene are ENHRY and SYGVKD. V was clipped by 0 bases and J by 2 bases, with 5 bases between them. CDR3 amino acids: CAISESKTGNTIYF. The CDR3 coding sequence is TGTGCCATCAGTGAGTCGAAGACTGGAAACACCATATATTTT.

V usage is TRBV9 and J usage is TRBJ1-1; a possible D gene is TRBD1 (5 bases). The V gene lost 4 bases and the J gene lost 11 bases, with 24 bases spanning the gap. CDR3 size: 15 residues. Looked up from germline, CDR1 is SGDLS and CDR2 is YYNGEE. The CDR3, as DNA: TGTGCCAGCAGCAGGATGGGGACCGAACGGCGGGACGCTTTCTTT. Protein product: CASSRMGTERRDAFF.

This clonotype was seen ten or more times. This chain links TRBV12-3 or TRBV12-4 with TRBJ2-2; D gene uncertain. The ends were cut back, 7 bases at V and 1 base at J, with 7 bases in the middle. This CDR3 is built from 13 residues. The CDR3 sequence is CASTPRNTGELFF. In DNA, the CDR3 is TGTGCCAGCACCCCCCGGAACACCGGGGAGCTGTTTTTT.

This clonotype was seen at least ten times. The chain joins TRBV11-3 to TRBJ1-2, with no clear D. Germline CDR1 is SGHNT and CDR2 is YENEEA. Trimming left V 0 bases short and J 3 bases short, with 5 bases between. The CDR3 has 13 residues. The CDR3 coding sequence is TGTGCCAGCAGCTTAGAAGGGTACTATGGCTACACCTTC. This gives the protein CASSLEGYYGYTF.

This clonotype was picked up many times. The chain joins TRBV12-3 or TRBV12-4 to TRBJ1-1; no reliable D call. V gave up 0 bases and J gave up 3 bases, with 5 bases separating them. The CDR3 has 13 residues. The CDR3 bases are TGTGCCAGCAGTTTAGCGGAGGACACTGAAGCTTTCTTT. Translated: CASSLAEDTEAFF.

This clonotype came up many times. This CDR3 reads CASSYQPEGQPQHF. The CDR3 region has the DNA TGTGCCAGCAGTTACCAACCGGAGGGCCAGCCCCAGCATTTT. This chain joins TRBV6-2 or TRBV6-3 and TRBJ1-5, with D unresolved. In germline, CDR1 is MNHEY, CDR2 SVGEGT. Trimming took 2 bases from V and 7 from J, leaving 12 bases between them. CDR3 length: 14 amino acids.

This clonotype was seen a few times. The chain links TRBV20-1 to TRBJ1-5; D is possibly TRBD1 (5 bases). The germline V and J ends were trimmed by 3 bases and 0 bases, with 12 bases remaining between them. Germline V gene lookup returns CDR1 DFQATT and CDR2 SNEGSKA (reference sequence). This CDR3 has 15 residues. CDR3 DNA: TGCAGTGCTAGTGGAGTGGGGGATAGCAATCAGCCCCAGCATTTT. This encodes CSASGVGDSNQPQHF.

This clonotype was counted many times. V usage is TRBV11-2 and J usage is TRBJ2-2; D not certain. The CDR3 spans 18 residues. The germline CDR1 and CDR2 sequences are SGHAT and FQNNGV. V lost 6 bases to trimming and J lost 4 bases, with 24 bases between them. Here the CDR3 DNA reads TGTGCCAGCAGACCCATACAACGGGCACCGGTAACCACCGGGGAGCTGTTTTTT. Its protein product is CASRPIQRAPVTTGELFF.

This clonotype was seen at least ten times. The genes are TRBV11-2 and TRBJ2-2; D gene ambiguous. The length of the CDR3 is 15 residues. Germline V CDR1 and CDR2: SGHAT, FQNNGV. The V and J ends lost 1 base and 0 bases respectively, with 6 bases between them. The CDR3 DNA follows: TGTGCCAGCAGCTTAGGCAGAGCGAACACCGGGGAGCTGTTTTTT. It encodes CASSLGRANTGELFF.

The genes are TRBV9 and TRBJ1-6, with 7 bases matching TRBD1. With V trimmed by 0 bases and J by 7 bases, 4 bases remained unmatched. This CDR3 contains 15 residues. From germline, CDR1 is SGDLS and CDR2 YYNGEE. The CDR3: CASSVGDSPNSPLHF. CDR3 in DNA: TGTGCCAGCAGCGTAGGGGACAGCCCCAATTCACCCCTCCACTTT.

The chain recombines TRBV6-1 with TRBJ2-2; D gene ambiguous. The CDR3 is 14 amino acids. V was trimmed by 3 bases and J by 6 bases, leaving 11 bases between them. Germline lookup yields CDR1 MNHNS and CDR2 SASEGT. The CDR3 is CASSELVGSGELFF. The CDR3 DNA follows: TGTGCCAGCAGTGAGCTGGTAGGGTCCGGGGAGCTGTTTTTT.

This clonotype appeared many times. The CDR3 spells CASSEQGALIGGYTF. In DNA, the CDR3 is TGTGCCAGCAGCGAACAGGGGGCCTTAATAGGTGGCTACACCTTC. The rearrangement links TRBV9 to TRBJ1-2; 9 nucleotides agree with TRBD1. J lost 7 bases, V lost 3 bases, and 10 bases had no gene match. The CDR3 contains 15 residues. Germline V gene sequence: CDR1 SGDLS, CDR2 YYNGEE.

The table lists this clonotype with many counts. J is TRBJ1-1 and V is TRBV15; 8 nucleotides agree with TRBD1. From germline, CDR1 is LNHNV and CDR2 YYDKDF (reference sequence). The CDR3 is 13 amino acids. The ends lost 5 bases at V and 5 bases at J; junction bases unmatched: 4. The CDR3 nucleotides read TGTGCCACCAGCGGACAGGGTGATACTGAAGCTTTCTTT. Protein sequence: CATSGQGDTEAFF.

This clonotype has ten or more counts. The chain links TRBV7-9 to TRBJ2-5; TRBD1 aligns across 8 bases. Germline V CDR1 and CDR2: SEHNR, FQNEAQ (reference sequence). The CDR3 runs to 14 residues. V shed 5 bases, J shed 4 bases, and the junction held 6 bases outside the gene matches. The CDR3 coding sequence is TGTGCCAGCAGCCGGGGGACAGGACGAGAGACCCAGTACTTC. Amino acids: CASSRGTGRETQYF.

This clonotype showed up just a few times. This rearrangement joins TRBV7-2 to TRBJ1-4; D not certain. There are 13 residues in the CDR3. Trimming removed 0 bases from V and 8 bases from J, with 7 bases in between. Germline CDR1 is SGHTA and CDR2 is FQGNSA. CDR3 in amino acids: CASSLASGEKLFF. The CDR3 DNA reads as TGTGCCAGCAGCTTAGCTTCGGGAGAAAAACTGTTTTTT.

V gene TRBV6-1 combines with J gene TRBJ2-7; D is ambiguous. The CDR3 is 16 residues long. Between the trimmed V and J ends, which lost 0 bases and 7 bases, there was a span of 19 bases. CDR1 MNHNS and CDR2 SASEGT come from the germline V gene. As DNA, the CDR3 is TGTGCCAGCAGTGAAGCGCTTGCCCCGGGTTCAGAAGAGCAGTACTTC. Encoded protein: CASSEALAPGSEEQYF.